This entry describes one T cell receptor beta chain. Repertoires were generated with immunoSEQ multiplex PCR, while TCRdb's copy carries only in-frame clones and drops some. The profile shows some 130,000 clones, roughly 89% of them singletons. This specimen comes from a study of control samples from healthy donors and cancer patients. The CDR3 length is 13 residues. Germline V gene lookup returns CDR1 SGHDN and CDR2 FVKESK. V was trimmed by 2 bases and J by 1 base, leaving 4 bases between them. Material: blood. The rearrangement joins TRBV14 to TRBJ2-3; D gene uncertain. This receptor was obtained from a young man in good health. The CDR3: CASSQQGTDTQYF. The CDR3 DNA is TGTGCCAGCAGCCAACAGGGCACAGATACGCAGTATTTT.